The present T cell receptor beta chain was sequenced within a study of T cell repertoires in ileal Crohn's disease. Study as a whole: 30% to 40% were active smokers at surgery; median disease duration was almost 8 years. Thiopurines (around ten) or anti-TNF agents (approximately 20) were given postoperatively to about half. Study-wide findings and caveats: High-frequency clones were more common in sorted CD8 than CD4 cells. All patients with clonality above 26.8% had endoscopic recurrence.

Method: immunoSEQ multiplex PCR; TCRdb's copy keeps in-frame clones and lacks some. The data contain about 14,000 clones, around four fifths of them seen just once; the ten biggest clones take up about 5.5%. Germline V gene sequence: CDR1 LGHNA, CDR2 YNFKEQ. Trimming left V 4 bases short and J 4 bases short, with 16 bases between. The CDR3 length is 15 residues. A word on this clone: Its specificity is unknown.

This sequence joins TRBV4-2 and TRBJ1-1; maybe TRBD1 (5 bases). Input material: ileal tissue. The origin of this receptor is an adult with Crohn's disease. CDR3 region: CASSPTGRGSTEAFF. The CDR3 region has the DNA TGTGCCAGCAGCCCTACGGGGAGGGGAAGCACTGAAGCTTTCTTT.